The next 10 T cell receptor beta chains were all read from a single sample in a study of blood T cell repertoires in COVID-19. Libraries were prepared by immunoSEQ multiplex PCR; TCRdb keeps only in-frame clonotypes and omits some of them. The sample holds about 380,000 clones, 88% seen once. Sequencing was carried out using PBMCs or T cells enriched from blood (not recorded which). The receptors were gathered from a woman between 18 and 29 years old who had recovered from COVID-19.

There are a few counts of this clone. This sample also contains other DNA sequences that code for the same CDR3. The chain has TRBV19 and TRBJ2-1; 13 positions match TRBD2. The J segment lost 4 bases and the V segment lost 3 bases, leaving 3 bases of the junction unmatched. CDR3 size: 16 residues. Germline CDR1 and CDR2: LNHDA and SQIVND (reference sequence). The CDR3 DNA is TGTGCCAGTAGTATGACTAGCGGGGGGCCTTACAATGAGCAGTTCTTC. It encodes CASSMTSGGPYNEQFF. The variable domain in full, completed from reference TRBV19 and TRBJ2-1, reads DGGITQSPKYLFRKEGQNVTLSCEQNLNHDAMYWYRQDPGQGLRLIYYSQIVNDFQKGDIAEGYSVSREKKESFPLTVTSAQKNPTAFYLCASSMTSGGPYNEQFFGPGTRLTVL.

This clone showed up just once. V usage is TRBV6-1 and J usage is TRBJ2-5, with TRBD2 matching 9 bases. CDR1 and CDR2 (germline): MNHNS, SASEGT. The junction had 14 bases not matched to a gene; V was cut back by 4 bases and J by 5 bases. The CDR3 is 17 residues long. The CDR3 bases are TGTGCCAGCAGTGCCCCGTTTAGCGGGGGAGAAGGTGAGACCCAGTACTTC. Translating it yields CASSAPFSGGEGETQYF.

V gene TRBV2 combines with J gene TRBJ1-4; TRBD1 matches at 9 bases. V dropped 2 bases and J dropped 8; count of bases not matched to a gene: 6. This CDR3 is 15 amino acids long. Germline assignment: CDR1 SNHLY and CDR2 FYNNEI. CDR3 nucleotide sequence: TGTGCCAGCAGTGAATGGACAGGGGTAGGCGAAAAACTGTTTTTT. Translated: CASSEWTGVGEKLFF.

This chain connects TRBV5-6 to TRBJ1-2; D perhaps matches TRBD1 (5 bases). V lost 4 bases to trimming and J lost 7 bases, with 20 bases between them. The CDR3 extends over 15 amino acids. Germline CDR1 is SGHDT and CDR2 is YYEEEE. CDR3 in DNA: TGTGCCAGCAGCGTACCAAGACAGACATGGACTGGCTACACCTTC. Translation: CASSVPRQTWTGYTF.

This CDR3 reads CSVGHNEKLFF. The DNA for the CDR3 is TGCAGCGTTGGTCATAATGAAAAACTGTTTTTT. The chain joins TRBV29-1 to TRBJ1-4; no firm D call. The CDR3 is made up of 11 amino acids. Germline-derived CDR1 and CDR2 are SQVTM and ANQGSEA. V lost 4 bases and J lost 4, with 4 bases in between.

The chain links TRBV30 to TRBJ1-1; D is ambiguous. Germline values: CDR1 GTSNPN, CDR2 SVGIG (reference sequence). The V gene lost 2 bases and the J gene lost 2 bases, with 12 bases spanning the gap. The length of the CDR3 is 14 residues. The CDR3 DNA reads TGTGCCTGGAGTCGTCGATCCACTAACACTGAAGCTTTCTTT. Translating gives CAWSRRSTNTEAFF.

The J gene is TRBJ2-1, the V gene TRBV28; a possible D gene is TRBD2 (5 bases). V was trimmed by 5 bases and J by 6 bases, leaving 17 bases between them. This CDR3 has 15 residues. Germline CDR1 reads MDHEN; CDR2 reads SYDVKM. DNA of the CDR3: TGTGCCAGCAGTCCCGGACTCCGGTCCATCAATGAGCAGTTCTTC. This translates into CASSPGLRSINEQFF.

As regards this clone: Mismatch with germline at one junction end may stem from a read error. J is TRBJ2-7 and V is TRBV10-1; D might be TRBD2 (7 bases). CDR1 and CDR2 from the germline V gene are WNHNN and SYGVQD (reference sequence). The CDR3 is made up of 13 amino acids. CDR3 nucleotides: TGCGCCCGCAGCGAAGGGGGGGGGAACGAGCAGTACTTC. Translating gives CARSEGGGNEQYF.

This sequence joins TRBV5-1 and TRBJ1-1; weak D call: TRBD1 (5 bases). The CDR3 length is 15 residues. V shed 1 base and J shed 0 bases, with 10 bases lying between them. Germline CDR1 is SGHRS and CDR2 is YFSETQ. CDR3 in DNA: TGCGCCAGCAGCTTGAGTCAGGGCATGAACACTGAAGCTTTCTTT. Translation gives CASSLSQGMNTEAFF.

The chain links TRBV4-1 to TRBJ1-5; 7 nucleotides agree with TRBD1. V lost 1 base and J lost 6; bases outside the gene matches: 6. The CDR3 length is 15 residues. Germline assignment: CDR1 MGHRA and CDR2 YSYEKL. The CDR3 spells CASSQVPTGSQPQHF. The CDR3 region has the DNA TGCGCCAGCAGCCAAGTCCCGACAGGGTCTCAGCCCCAGCATTTT.